What follows are 13 T cell receptor beta chains derived from one specimen sequenced in a study of blood T cells in healthy people across ages. Primers used in a second PCR of roughly 7 to 12 cycles were a sample-barcoded 5' primer and a J-beta primer mix. TCRdb re-analysed the 5' RACE reads in MiXCR, keeping a single row per CDR3 protein. This sample carries around 1,000,000 distinct CDR3 sequences, 20% to 25% of them seen once, and the ten largest clones take around 0.75%. Separately, the same data were catalogued under a study of T cells of mothers and their children.

Sequenced input: blood. The origin of the receptors is a girl aged 2-10 years in good health.

This clonotype was counted only a few times. The chain combines TRBV6-4 with TRBJ1-2; TRBD1 aligns across 9 bases. The J segment lost 7 bases and the V segment lost 3 bases, leaving 9 bases of the junction unmatched. Germline V gives CDR1 MRHNA, CDR2 SNTAGT. The CDR3 runs to 15 residues. The chain's CDR3 is CASSEVGQGLTGYTF. CDR3 sequence (DNA): TGTGCCAGCAGTGAAGTGGGACAGGGTTTAACTGGCTACACCTTC.

Only a few counts were recorded for this clonotype. J is TRBJ2-7 and V is TRBV12-3 or TRBV12-4, with D perhaps given as TRBD1 or TRBD2 (6 bases each). V shed 9 bases and J shed 4 bases, with 16 bases lying between them. CDR3 size: 13 residues. CDR3 in amino acids: CASQGRETYEQYF. CDR3 coding DNA: TGTGCCAGTCAGGGGCGGGAAACATACGAGCAGTACTTC.

The gene calls are TRBV2 and TRBJ2-5, with TRBD2 matching 8 bases. The J call is uncertain, as TRBJ2-1 better fits the DNA end. Germline V gene data show CDR1 as SNHLY and CDR2 as FYNNEI. The CDR3 extends over 15 amino acids. CDR3 in DNA: TGTGCCAGCAGTGAGGCGGGGGGCCCCTACAATGAGCAGTTCTTC. Amino acids: CASSEAGGPYNEQFF.

Many counts were recorded for this clonotype. The chain has TRBV20-1 and TRBJ2-1; 10 bases agree with TRBD2. The CDR3 length is 13 residues. The J segment lost 4 bases and the V segment lost 3 bases, leaving 0 bases of the junction unmatched. Germline V CDR1 and CDR2: DFQATT, SNEGSKA (reference sequence). CDR3: CSASSGGYNEQFF. The CDR3 DNA reads TGCAGTGCTAGTAGCGGGGGGTACAATGAGCAGTTCTTC.

The sample holds a few counts of this clonotype. The chain combines TRBV24-1 with TRBJ1-4, with D perhaps matching TRBD1 (6 bases). Trimming removed 1 base at V and 2 bases at J, with 7 bases between. The CDR3 runs to 15 residues. From germline, CDR1 is KGHDR and CDR2 SFDVKD. The CDR3 spells CATSDFTGTNEKLFF. In DNA form, the CDR3 reads TGTGCCACCAGTGATTTTACAGGGACTAATGAAAAACTGTTTTTT.

The V and J genes are TRBV20-1 and TRBJ2-6, with TRBD1 matching over 9 bases. Germline-derived CDR1 and CDR2 are DFQATT and SNEGSKA (reference sequence). V was pared by 6 bases and J by 2 bases, with 5 bases of the junction left unmatched. The CDR3 sequence is 15 residues long. Here the CDR3 reads CSATRTGAGANVLTF. DNA of the CDR3: TGCAGTGCAACAAGGACAGGGGCTGGGGCCAACGTCCTGACTTTC.

The chain has TRBV7-9 and TRBJ1-2; tentatively, D is TRBD1 (6 bases). Germline-derived CDR1 and CDR2 are SEHNR and FQNEAQ (reference sequence). The CDR3 contains 15 residues. The ends were cut back, 3 bases at V and 8 bases at J, with 19 bases in the middle. The CDR3 bases are TGTGCCAGCAGCTTCGTTGGGGGCTATCTAGTGGGCTACACCTTC. This codes for CASSFVGGYLVGYTF.

This clonotype was observed a few times. The genes are TRBV20-1 and TRBJ2-7; 7 bases match TRBD2. The germline V gene encodes CDR1 DFQATT and CDR2 SNEGSKA (reference sequence). Trimming removed 6 bases from V and 6 bases from J; junction bases left unmatched: 14. This CDR3 is built from 14 residues. CDR3 bases: TGCAGTGCCGGGATTCGTGGGAGGGCCGCCGAGCAGTACTTC. It yields the protein CSAGIRGRAAEQYF.

This clonotype was counted a few times. V is TRBV28 and J is TRBJ2-7, with D perhaps matching TRBD1 or TRBD2 (5 bases each). The CDR3 contains 11 residues. From germline, CDR1 is MDHEN and CDR2 SYDVKM. Deletions cut 6 bases from V and 9 bases from J, with 12 bases between. For the CDR3, the DNA is TGTGCCAGCAGAAGGGGAGTCGGGCAGTACTTC. Translating gives CASRRGVGQYF.

The gene calls are TRBV29-1 and TRBJ2-1, with D hard to call. The germline V gene encodes CDR1 SQVTM and CDR2 ANQGSEA. This CDR3 contains 11 residues. V lost 7 bases to trimming and J lost 9 bases, with 13 bases between them. In DNA form, the CDR3 reads TGCAGCGCCGAGCAAGGCGGTGAGCAGTTCTTC. It translates to CSAEQGGEQFF.

This clonotype was seen only a few times. The J gene is TRBJ1-5, the V gene TRBV9; D is possibly TRBD1 (5 bases). CDR3 length equals 15 residues. Between the trimmed V and J ends, which lost 1 base and 0 bases, there was a span of 8 bases. Looked up from germline, CDR1 is SGDLS and CDR2 is YYNGEE. The CDR3 sequence is CASSVTGDSNQPQHF. The CDR3, as DNA: TGTGCCAGCAGCGTAACGGGGGATAGCAATCAGCCCCAGCATTTT.

The chain joins TRBV7-9 to TRBJ2-5; a possible D gene is TRBD1 (5 bases). Matching the DNA end better, TRBJ2-7 makes the J call doubtful. Germline assignment: CDR1 SEHNR and CDR2 FQNEAQ (reference sequence). CDR3 length equals 12 residues. DNA of the CDR3: TGTGCCAGCAGCCGCGACAGTTTCGAGCAGTACTTC. The encoded protein is CASSRDSFEQYF.

The J gene is TRBJ2-2, the V gene TRBV7-2; 7 bases agree with TRBD2. The CDR3 is made up of 14 amino acids. The germline CDR1 and CDR2 sequences are SGHTA and FQGNSA. With 3 bases clipped from V and 6 bases from J, the junction kept 4 bases outside the gene matches. CDR3 sequence reads: CASSFRLASGELFF. For the CDR3, the DNA is TGTGCCAGCAGCTTCCGACTAGCCTCCGGGGAGCTGTTTTTT.